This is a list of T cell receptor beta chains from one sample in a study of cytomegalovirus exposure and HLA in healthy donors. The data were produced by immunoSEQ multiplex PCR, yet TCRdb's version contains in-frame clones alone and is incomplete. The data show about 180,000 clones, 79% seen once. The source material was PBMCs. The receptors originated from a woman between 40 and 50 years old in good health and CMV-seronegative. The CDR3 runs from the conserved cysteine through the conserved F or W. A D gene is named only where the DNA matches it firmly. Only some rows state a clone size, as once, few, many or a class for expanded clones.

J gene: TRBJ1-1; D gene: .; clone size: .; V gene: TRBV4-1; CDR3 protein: CASSQGGRVGFLNTEAFF; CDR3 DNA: TGCGCCAGCAGCCAGGGGGGGAGGGTCGGCTTCCTGAACACTGAAGCTTTCTTT
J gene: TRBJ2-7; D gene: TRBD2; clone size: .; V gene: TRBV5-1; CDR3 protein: CASSLDPSGASYEQYF; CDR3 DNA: TGCGCCAGCAGCCTGGACCCTAGCGGGGCCTCCTACGAGCAGTACTTC
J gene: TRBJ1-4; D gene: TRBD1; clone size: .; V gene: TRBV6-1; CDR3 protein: CASSEAGQSFEKLFF; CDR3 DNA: TGTGCCAGCAGTGAAGCGGGACAGTCTTTTGAAAAACTGTTTTTT
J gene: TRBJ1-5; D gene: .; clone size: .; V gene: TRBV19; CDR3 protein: CASAGLNQPQHF; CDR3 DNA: TGTGCCAGTGCAGGCCTTAATCAGCCCCAGCATTTT
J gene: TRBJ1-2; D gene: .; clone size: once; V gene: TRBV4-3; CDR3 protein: CASSQVGTSSGYTF; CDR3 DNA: TGCGCCAGCAGCCAAGTTGGGACATCCTCTGGCTACACCTTC
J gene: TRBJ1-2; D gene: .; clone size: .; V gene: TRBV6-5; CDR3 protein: CATQNERNYGYTF; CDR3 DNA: TGTGCCACACAGAATGAACGTAACTATGGCTACACCTTC
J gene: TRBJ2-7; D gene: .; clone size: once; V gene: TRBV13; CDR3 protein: CASSRTTYEQYF; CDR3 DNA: TGTGCCAGCAGCAGAACAACCTACGAGCAGTACTTC
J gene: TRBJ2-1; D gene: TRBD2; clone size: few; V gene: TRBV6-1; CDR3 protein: CATGTSGAYNEQFF; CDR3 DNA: TGTGCCACAGGGACTAGCGGGGCCTACAATGAGCAGTTCTTC
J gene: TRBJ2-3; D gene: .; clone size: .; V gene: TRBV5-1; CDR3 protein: CASSLASTDTQYF; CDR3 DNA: TGCGCCAGCAGCTTGGCTAGCACAGATACGCAGTATTTT
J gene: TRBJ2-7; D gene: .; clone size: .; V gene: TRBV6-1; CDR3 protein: CASSEALDSPHWSYEQYF; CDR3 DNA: TGTGCCAGTAGTGAAGCGTTAGACAGCCCCCATTGGTCCTACGAGCAGTACTTC
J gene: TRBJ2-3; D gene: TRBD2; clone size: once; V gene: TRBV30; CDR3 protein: CAWSGLAGGLADTQYF; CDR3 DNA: TGTGCCTGGAGCGGACTAGCGGGGGGGCTGGCAGATACGCAGTATTTT
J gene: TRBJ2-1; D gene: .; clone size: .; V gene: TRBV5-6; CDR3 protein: CASSSGFDVNEQFF; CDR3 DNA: TGTGCCAGCAGTTCGGGGTTCGACGTCAATGAGCAGTTCTTC
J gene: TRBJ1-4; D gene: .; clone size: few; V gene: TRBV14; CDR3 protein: CASSQAGPRRLFF; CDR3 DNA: TGTGCCAGCAGCCAAGCAGGCCCCCGCAGACTGTTTTTT
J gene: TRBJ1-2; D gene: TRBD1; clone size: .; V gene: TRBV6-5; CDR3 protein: CASRPPGTANYGYTF; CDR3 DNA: TGTGCCAGCAGGCCGCCCGGGACAGCTAACTATGGCTACACCTTC
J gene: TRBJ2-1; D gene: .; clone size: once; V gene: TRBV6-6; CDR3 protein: CASRSGMGGSYNEQFF; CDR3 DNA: TGTGCCAGCAGATCTGGGATGGGAGGCTCCTACAATGAGCAGTTCTTC
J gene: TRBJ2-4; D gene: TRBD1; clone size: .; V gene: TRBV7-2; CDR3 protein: CASSRPGTGGTLAKNIQYF; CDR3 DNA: TGTGCCAGCAGCCGACCCGGGACAGGGGGAACCCTAGCCAAAAACATTCAGTACTTC
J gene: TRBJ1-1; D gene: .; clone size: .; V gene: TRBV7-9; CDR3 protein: CASSLAGAGNTEAFF; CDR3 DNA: TGTGCCAGCAGCTTAGCGGGGGCCGGGAACACTGAAGCTTTCTTT
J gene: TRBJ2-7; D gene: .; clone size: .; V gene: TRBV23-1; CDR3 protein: CASSQSEGYEQYF; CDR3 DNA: TGCGCCAGCAGTCAATCAGAGGGTTACGAGCAGTACTTC
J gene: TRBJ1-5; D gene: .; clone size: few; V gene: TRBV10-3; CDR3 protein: CAISEKGVNQPQHF; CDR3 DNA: TGTGCCATCAGTGAGAAAGGGGTAAATCAGCCCCAGCATTTT
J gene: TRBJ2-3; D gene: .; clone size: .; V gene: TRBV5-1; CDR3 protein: CASSTGSLVSDTQYF; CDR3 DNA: TGCGCCAGCAGCACCGGGAGCCTGGTTTCAGATACGCAGTATTTT
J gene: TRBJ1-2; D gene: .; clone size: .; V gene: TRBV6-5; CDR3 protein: CASSYRQAHGYTF; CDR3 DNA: TGTGCCAGCAGTTACCGGCAGGCGCACGGCTACACCTTC
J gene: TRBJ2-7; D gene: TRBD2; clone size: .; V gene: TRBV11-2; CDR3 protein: CASSPEVAGPYEQYF; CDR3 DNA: TGTGCCAGCAGCCCCGAGGTAGCGGGACCCTACGAGCAGTACTTC
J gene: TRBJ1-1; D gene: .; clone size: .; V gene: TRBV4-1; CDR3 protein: CASRGTLKGTEAFF; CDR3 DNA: TGCGCCAGCAGAGGGACACTCAAGGGGACTGAAGCTTTCTTT
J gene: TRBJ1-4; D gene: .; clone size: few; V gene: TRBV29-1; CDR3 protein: CSVQGLANEKLFF; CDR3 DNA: TGCAGCGTCCAGGGGTTGGCTAATGAAAAACTGTTTTTT
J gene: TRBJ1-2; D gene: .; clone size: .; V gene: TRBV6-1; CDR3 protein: CAIAMEAGRYGYTF; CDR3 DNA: TGTGCCATCGCAATGGAAGCAGGTCGCTATGGCTACACCTTC
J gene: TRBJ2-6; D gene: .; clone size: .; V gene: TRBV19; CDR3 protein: CASSMKGGTSGANVLTF; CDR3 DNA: TGTGCCAGTAGTATGAAGGGGGGGACCTCTGGGGCCAACGTCCTGACTTTC
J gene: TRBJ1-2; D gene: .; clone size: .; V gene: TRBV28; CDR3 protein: CASGGGVGLLLF; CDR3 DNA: TGTGCCAGCGGAGGGGGGGTAGGGCTTCTCCTTTTC
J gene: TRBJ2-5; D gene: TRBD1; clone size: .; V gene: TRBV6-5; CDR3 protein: CASSYSGQGREETQYF; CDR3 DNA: TGTGCCAGCAGTTACTCGGGACAGGGGCGCGAGGAGACCCAGTACTTC
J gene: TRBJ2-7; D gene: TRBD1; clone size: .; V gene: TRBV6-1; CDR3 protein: CASSGGQGLTYEQYF; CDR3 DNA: TGTGCCAGCAGTGGAGGACAGGGTCTTACCTACGAGCAGTACTTC
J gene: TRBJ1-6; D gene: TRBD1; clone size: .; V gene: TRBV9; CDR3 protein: CASSAGTGDSPLHF; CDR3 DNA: TGTGCCAGCAGCGCAGGGACAGGGGACTCACCCCTCCACTTT
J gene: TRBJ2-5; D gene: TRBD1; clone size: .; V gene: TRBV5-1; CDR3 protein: CASSPAGTGETQYF; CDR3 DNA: TGCGCCAGCAGCCCTGCCGGGACAGGGGAGACCCAGTACTTC
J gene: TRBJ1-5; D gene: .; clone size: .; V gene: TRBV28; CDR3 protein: CASTDQGTWGPQHF; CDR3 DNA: TGTGCCAGCACCGATCAGGGGACATGGGGGCCCCAGCATTTT
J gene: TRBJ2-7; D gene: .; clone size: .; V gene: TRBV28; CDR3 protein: CASSGPEGARKQYF; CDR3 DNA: TGTGCCAGCAGCGGGCCGGAAGGGGCCAGGAAGCAGTACTTC
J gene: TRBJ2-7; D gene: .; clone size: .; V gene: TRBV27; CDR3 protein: CASETQGRTSYEQYF; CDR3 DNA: TGTGCCAGCGAAACCCAGGGCAGAACGTCCTACGAGCAGTACTTC
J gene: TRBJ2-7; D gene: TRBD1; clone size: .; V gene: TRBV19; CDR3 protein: CASKAGQGAGEQYF; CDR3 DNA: TGTGCCAGTAAGGCGGGACAGGGGGCAGGCGAGCAGTACTTC
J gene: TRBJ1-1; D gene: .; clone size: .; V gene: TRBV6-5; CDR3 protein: CASSLVGQMNTEAFF; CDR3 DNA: TGTGCCAGCAGCCTGGTCGGACAGATGAACACTGAAGCTTTCTTT
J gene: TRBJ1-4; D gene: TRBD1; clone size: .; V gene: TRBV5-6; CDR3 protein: CASSPDQGVGEKLFF; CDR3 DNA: TGTGCCAGCAGCCCAGACCAGGGGGTTGGTGAAAAACTGTTTTTT